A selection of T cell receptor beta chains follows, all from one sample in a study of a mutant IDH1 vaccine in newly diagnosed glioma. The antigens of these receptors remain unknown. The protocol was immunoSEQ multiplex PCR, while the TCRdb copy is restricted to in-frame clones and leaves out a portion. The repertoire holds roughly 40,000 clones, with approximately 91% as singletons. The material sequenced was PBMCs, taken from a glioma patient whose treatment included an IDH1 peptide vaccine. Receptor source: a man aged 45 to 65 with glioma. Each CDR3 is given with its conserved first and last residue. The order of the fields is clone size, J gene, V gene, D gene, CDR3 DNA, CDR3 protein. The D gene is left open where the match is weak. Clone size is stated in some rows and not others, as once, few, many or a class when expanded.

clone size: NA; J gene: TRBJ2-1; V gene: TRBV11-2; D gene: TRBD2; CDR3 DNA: TGTGCCAGCAGGACTCTCCGTGGGAGGACTAGCGGGAGTAAGTTCTTC; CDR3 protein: CASRTLRGRTSGSKFF
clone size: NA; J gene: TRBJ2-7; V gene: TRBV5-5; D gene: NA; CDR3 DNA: TGTGCCAGCAGCTTGGGGCAGGGATCAGGGTACTTC; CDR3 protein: CASSLGQGSGYF
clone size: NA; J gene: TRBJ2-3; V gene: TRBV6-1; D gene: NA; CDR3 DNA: TGTGCCAGCAGTGAATCTGCTGGCAGCACAGATACGCAGTATTTT; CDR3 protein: CASSESAGSTDTQYF
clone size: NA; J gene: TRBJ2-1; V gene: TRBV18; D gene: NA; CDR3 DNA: TGTGCCAGCTCACCGGGCGGAGCCGGGCACAATGAGCAGTTCTTC; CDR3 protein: CASSPGGAGHNEQFF
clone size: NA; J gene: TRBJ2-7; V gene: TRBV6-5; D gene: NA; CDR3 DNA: TGTGCCAGCAGTTACACCTACAGCTACGAGCAGTACTTC; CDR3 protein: CASSYTYSYEQYF
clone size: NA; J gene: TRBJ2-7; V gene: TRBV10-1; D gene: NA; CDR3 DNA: TGCGCCAGCAGTGAGGCGGGACGCTACGAGCAGTACTTC; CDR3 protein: CASSEAGRYEQYF
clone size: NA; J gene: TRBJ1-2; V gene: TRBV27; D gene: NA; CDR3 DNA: TGTGCCAGCAGTAGCGGTGGGGGAGGCTACACCTTC; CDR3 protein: CASSSGGGGYTF
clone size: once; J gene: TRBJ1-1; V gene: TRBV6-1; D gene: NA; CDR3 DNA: TGTGCCAGCAGGGCAGGGGAATTGAACACTGAAGCTTTCTTT; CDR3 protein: CASRAGELNTEAFF
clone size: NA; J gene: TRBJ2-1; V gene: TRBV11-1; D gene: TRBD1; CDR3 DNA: TGTGCCAGCAGCTCAGGGACAGTCAATGAGCAGTTCTTC; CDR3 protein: CASSSGTVNEQFF
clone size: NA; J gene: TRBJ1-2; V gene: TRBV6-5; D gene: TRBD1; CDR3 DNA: TGTGCCAGCAGTGAGGGGGCCGGCTACACCTTC; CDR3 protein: CASSEGAGYTF
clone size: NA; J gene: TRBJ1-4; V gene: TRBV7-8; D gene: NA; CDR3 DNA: TGTGCCAGCAGCTTAGCGAACGGCGGCTCGGAAAAACTGTTTTTT; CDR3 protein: CASSLANGGSEKLFF
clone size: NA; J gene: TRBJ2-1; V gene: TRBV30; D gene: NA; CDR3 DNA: TGTGCCTGGAGTGAATTTCTGGGTGAGCAGTTCTTC; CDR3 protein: CAWSEFLGEQFF
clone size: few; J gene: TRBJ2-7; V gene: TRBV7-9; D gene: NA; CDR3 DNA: TGTGCCAGCAGCTTAGTGGGGGAGCAGTACTTC; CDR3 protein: CASSLVGEQYF
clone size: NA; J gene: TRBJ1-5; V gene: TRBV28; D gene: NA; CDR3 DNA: TGTGCCAGCACCCCCGCAGGGATTAGCAATCAGCCCCAGCATTTT; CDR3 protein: CASTPAGISNQPQHF
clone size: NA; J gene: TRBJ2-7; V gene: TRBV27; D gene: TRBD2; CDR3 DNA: TGTGCCAGCAGTTTATTGAGGGAGGGCGCTAGGTACGAGCAGTACTTC; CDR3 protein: CASSLLREGARYEQYF
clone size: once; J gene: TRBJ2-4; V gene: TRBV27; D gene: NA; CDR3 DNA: TGTGCCAGCAGTTTATTCGCTTCCGCCGGTGGACCCACGGACATTCAGTACTTC; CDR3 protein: CASSLFASAGGPTDIQYF
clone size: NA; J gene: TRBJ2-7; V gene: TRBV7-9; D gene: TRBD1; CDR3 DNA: TGTACCAGCTCGAACCCCCGGGACAGGGGATACGAGCAGTACTTC; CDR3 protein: CTSSNPRDRGYEQYF